This T cell receptor beta chain was sequenced during a study of cytomegalovirus exposure and HLA in healthy donors (dated 2017 in TCRdb). A note on the overall study: According to an earlier analysis of 550 to 700 of the donors, 150 million to 200 million T cells yielded 117 million unique TCR beta sequences and 250 to 350 Gb of sequence data. In addition to the first cohort of roughly 700 subjects, a separate validation cohort of approximately 110 different subjects was used. Rather than drawing on any new phenotypic data, the later analysis identified candidate immune exposures from TCR beta sequences and the way those sequences occurred across donors. Several DR-DQ haplotypes were treated as single units for association and clustering because of strong linkage in the cohort. The study aimed to test whether cataloging public T cell receptors could reveal signatures of past pathogen exposure. On average, over 200,000 unique TCR beta nucleotide sequences were sequenced per donor among about 400 genotyped donors of the cohort, with roughly 18% of those sequences being non-productive. Of the roughly 420 genotyped donors, over 80% were placed in the genetic ancestry cluster associated with self-reported Caucasian donors. The number of typed donors differed by locus: about 629-640 for A, B, C, DRB1 and DQB1; some 500 for DQA1; 600 to 610 for DPA1; and some 470 for DPB1. The study used immunosequencing to profile the T cell repertoires of about 670 subjects and linked those repertoires to cytomegalovirus serostatus. An earlier analysis of approximately 640 of the donors applied high-throughput TCR beta sequencing to assess whether each TCR beta V gene segment acted as functional or pseudogenic. To predict cytomegalovirus infection status, the study combined high-throughput TCR immunosequencing, statistical association of individual TCRs with disease status, and machine learning. Donor age, sex, ethnicity and CMV serostatus were collected together with the repertoire data. A later genetic analysis used genome-wide SNP genotypes for 398 of the 666 donors, treating that subset as a discovery cohort. In a later analysis, previously published TCR beta repertoires from fewer than 750 donors were re-analyzed and high-resolution HLA genotyping was added so that TCR occurrence patterns could be studied. HLA typing covered class I and class II loci at four-digit resolution. An early release covering 550 to 700 HLA-typed donors comprised approximately 290 gigabases of sequencing data and 65 million to 100 million unique TCR sequences. All discovery cohort repertoires had been generated using a single sequencing platform. Paper-wide results and their limitations: According to a later genetic analysis, donors in an Asian-associated ancestry cluster had fewer N-insertions in productive TCRs than the approximately 670-donor mean. A further reported finding was that TCR beta sequences accurately predicted the HLA-A and HLA-B alleles for most subjects in the first cohort. The cohort was sequenced for TCR beta chains only, and without alpha or paired-chain data the features that could be detected were limited. Assigning TCR associations to individual alleles was difficult when HLA alleles, especially DR and DQ, strongly co-occurred. It was suggested by the authors that the approach could potentially be generalized to other disease states and immunological phenotypes. Most CMV-associated TCR beta chains appeared to be HLA-restricted in a later analysis, and the HLA associations seemed to be driven largely by CMV exposure. A cluster of highly shared sequence variants was judged likely to be a technical artifact of the sequencing pipeline. Some IMGT-functional V segments, including TRBV6-2 and TRBV6-3, could not be told apart with the 87-base-pair reads, so those segments were excluded. Cytomegalovirus status was reported to be diagnosed by the classifier with high specificity and sensitivity in both the original and validation cohorts. Broadly in line with IMGT annotations, most TCR beta V segments showed up in productive rearrangements about 87% or about 30% of the time in an earlier analysis of 587 of the donors. The study listed 170 or so TCR beta chains as associated with cytomegalovirus. A later analysis found that HLA-associated TCR beta chains were more clonally expanded and had lower generation probabilities than equally common non-associated chains. In vitro tests confirmed that a few of the cytomegalovirus-associated TCR beta chains recognize cytomegalovirus antigens. Across donors, most TCR sequences were observed very rarely, whereas some public TCRs were present in many individuals. A later analysis found that TCR association rates varied across HLA loci, with DRB1 alleles showing the most associated TCRs and HLA-C alleles the fewest. Specific HLA alleles were associated with roughly 17,000 TCR beta sequences at a false discovery rate of 0.05 in a later analysis. The presence/absence analyses assumed that sequencing depth was roughly uniform across donors, and that assumption may not be true. Because some donors lacked HLA typing at each locus, the association tests relied only on the typed subset. The only immune exposure information available for the cohort was CMV serostatus. Several of the top co-occurrence clusters appeared to be linked to parvovirus B19, influenza, CMV and Epstein-Barr virus, according to a later analysis. A later genetic analysis associated a missense DCLRE1C variant with V-gene and J-gene trimming of TCR beta chains, and an independent cohort replicated the association. Approximately 16 rarely observed V segments, including chromosome 9 orphons, were excluded from the earlier analysis of some 590 of the donors because counts were too low. Linkage disequilibrium might explain the correlated functional status among segregating V segments, but an unknown experimental factor could not be ruled out.

Libraries were made using the immunoSEQ multiplex PCR assay. For the multiplex PCR, a mixture combining 60 forward primers for TCR Vbeta segments and 13 reverse primers for TCR Jbeta segments was used. The CDR3 region of rearranged TCR beta genes was amplified from genomic DNA by a multiplex PCR assay. The Illumina HiSeq System was used to sequence the amplified TCR beta libraries as 87-base-pair reads. As for the original processing: In a later analysis, some 80 million unique TCR beta chains were counted across the approximately 640 repertoires, and approximately 9.9 million of these chains were shared by at least two donors. To remove PCR and sequencing errors, raw reads were error-corrected and collapsed into unique sequences using a nearest-neighbor algorithm that merged closely related sequences. To assign V, D and J gene segments, CDR3 sequences were aligned to IMGT reference sequences. For a sequence to be retained, a match of at least six nucleotides to both a V gene segment and a J gene segment was required. Rearrangements were called productive when the CDR3 lacked stop codons and stayed in frame with V and J; all others were non-productive. Following IMGT convention, CDR3 was defined as the stretch from the second conserved V-encoded cysteine up to the conserved J-encoded phenylalanine. In an earlier analysis of around 540 of the donors, sequences lacking an unambiguous match to a single V gene segment were excluded. An earlier analysis of under 750 of the donors called V segments functional above 56.7% productive rearrangements and segregating when the between-donor standard deviation exceeded 5%. A statistical classification framework was built for diagnosing cytomegalovirus status from the catalog of TCR beta chain sequences. In a later analysis, V and J genes were assigned by comparing TCR nucleotide sequences against IMGT/GENE-DB human TR gene sequences. The TCRdist pipeline was used in a later analysis to assign CDR3 sequences and most-parsimonious VDJ recombination scenarios. In a later analysis, every TCR beta chain was defined by the combination of its CDR3 amino acid sequence and its V-gene family, and reads without a unique V-gene family were dropped. As a way to deal with suspected cross-contamination and a sequencing artifact, a later analysis dropped 450 to 700 nucleotide sequences that were highly shared and had low generation probability. In a later analysis, a clonal expansion index was calculated for each public chain from normalized within-repertoire ranks of inferred template counts. A later analysis computed generation probabilities with a VDJ recombination model fitted to out-of-frame rearrangements, and checked the results against IGoR. In a later analysis, hypergeometric tests were used to score TCR-TCR, TCR-HLA and TCR-CMV co-occurrence, with a repertoire-size bias correction applied to TCR pairs. A later analysis estimated false discovery rates by permuting HLA or CMV assignments 20 times. In a later analysis, co-occurring TCRs were grouped using DBSCAN, with TCRdist sequence similarity added in when clustering inside HLA-allele-positive subsets. Co-occurrence clustering excluded repertoires with fewer than 30,000 or more than 120,000 public chains, plus five with anomalous nucleotide sharing. As stored in TCRdb, this immuneACCESS dataset retains in-frame rearrangements with V and J assigned. A fraction of the clones does not appear; measured against another copy, unresolved V genes explain less than half of the discrepancy, and the remainder lacks a known reason. V and J calls and clone size are those listed in that table; D and trimming were worked out from the DNA. In all, the sample holds around 98,000 clones, and about 70% of those were seen once. 7% to 10% of the sample rests with the top ten.

Trimming removed 0 bases from V and 7 bases from J; the gene matches leave 7 bases unexplained. According to the germline V gene, CDR1 reads SGHDT and CDR2 reads YYEEEE. The CDR3 goes from the cysteine to the phenylalanine over 17 residues. Of the read, only the CDR3 DNA is kept; its 51 bases are in frame from base 1. Worth noting for this clone: This clone's antigen is unknown. No base quality information exists; no much larger clone differs at one position.

In total, 600 or so healthy bone marrow donors made up the cohort. Cohort members were all nominally healthy when sampled, although unrecorded immune exposures were likely present. Of the 670 or so cohort members, roughly 290 had a positive CMV serostatus and approximately 370 had a negative one, while no CMV serostatus was recorded for the donor. Each donor provided a peripheral blood sample, and peripheral blood mononuclear cells were used for TCR beta sequencing. Genomic DNA was extracted from the blood cell samples with the Qiagen DNeasy Blood Extraction Kit. Recombination connected TRBV5-6 to TRBJ2-1; TRBD2 fits 13 bases in the junction. The sequenced sample consisted of PBMCs. This clonotype originated in a human donor in good health. The nucleotide sequence is TGTGCCAGCAGCTTGGCGAGGGGACTAGCGGGGAAAAATGAGCAGTTCTTC. Its coded protein is CASSLARGLAGKNEQFF.